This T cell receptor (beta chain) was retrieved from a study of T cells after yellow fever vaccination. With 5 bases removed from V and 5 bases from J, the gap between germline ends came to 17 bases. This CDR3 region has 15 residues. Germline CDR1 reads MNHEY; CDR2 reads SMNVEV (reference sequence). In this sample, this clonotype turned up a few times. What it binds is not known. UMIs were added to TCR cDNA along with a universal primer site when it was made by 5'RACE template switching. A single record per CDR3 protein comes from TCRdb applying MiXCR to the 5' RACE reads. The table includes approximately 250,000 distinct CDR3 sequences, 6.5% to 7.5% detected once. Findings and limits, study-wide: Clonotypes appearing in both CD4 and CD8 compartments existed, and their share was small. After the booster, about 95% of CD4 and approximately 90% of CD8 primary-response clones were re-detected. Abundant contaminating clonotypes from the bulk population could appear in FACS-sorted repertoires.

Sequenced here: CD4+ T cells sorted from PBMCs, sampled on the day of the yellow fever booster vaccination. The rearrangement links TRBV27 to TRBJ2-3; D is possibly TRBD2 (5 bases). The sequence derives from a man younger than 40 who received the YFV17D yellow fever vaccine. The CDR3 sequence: CASSDPPHAGDTQYF. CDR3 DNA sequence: TGTGCCAGCAGTGACCCCCCCCACGCGGGAGATACGCAGTATTTT.